This T cell receptor beta chain was profiled in a study of post-analysis software for immune sequencing data (dated by TCRdb to between 2015 and 2017). Regarding the complete study: Relapsing-remitting, secondary progressive and progressive-relapsing multiple sclerosis were recorded as disease courses, and subtype annotation was lacking for some patients. The patient repertoires were set against 11 previously published healthy control repertoires from donors whose ages ranged from 6 to 25 years. A subset of samples was prepared in parallel using single-end sample barcoding, then pooled and co-amplified after Illumina adapter ligation. General conclusions and limits of the study: Patients showed significantly higher frequencies than controls for about five TRBV segments, among them TRBV5-6, TRBV5-1 and TRBV20-1. The control group was slightly older than the multiple sclerosis patient group. Multiple sclerosis patients had significantly lower normalized Chao1 diversity than controls, a result that suggests substantial peripheral T-cell clonal expansion. Direct clustering with F measure showed strong co-clustering of samples prepared in the same batch, prompting a batch-effect correction.

At the junction V is shortened by 3 bases and J by 3 bases; bases outside the gene matches: 4. Its CDR3 holds 14 amino acids, cysteine through phenylalanine. Just the 42-base CDR3 DNA is kept, in frame starting at base 1. Sequences SGHRS (CDR1) and YFSETQ (CDR2) are obtained from the germline V gene. The protocol used for the library was PCR. Sequencing took place on an Illumina HiSeq 2500. Unique molecular identifiers were incorporated into TCR beta cDNA libraries to reduce PCR and sequencing biases. Every 1 to 10 million input T cells yielded 500,000 or so cDNA molecules, meaning each molecule approximated one T cell. The patient libraries were prepared and sequenced with the same protocol used for the earlier healthy control dataset. Within a given batch, samples were prepared together, multiplexed and sequenced on the same HiSeq lane. Per the original workflow: Raw barcoded reads were processed with MIGEC, and single-read molecular identifier groups were discarded before consensus assembly and CDR3 extraction. Clonotype tables were post-analysed with VDJtools, and diversity was normalized by down-sampling all datasets to the smallest sample size. Repertoire overlap clustering matched CDR3 amino acid but not nucleotide sequences to correct batch-related cross-sample contamination. Clones were called with MiXCR by TCRdb after fastp trimmed the public reads at Q25, and only in-frame beta chains were retained. A single entry per CDR3 protein holds the most common genes and DNA from its merged rows. The V and J calls here are based on TCRdb, not the publication. For this sample there are roughly 540,000 distinct CDR3 sequences; around 31% appear just once. The leading ten clones occupy about 6% of the sample.

To demonstrate the VDJtools post-analysis software, the study profiled TCR beta repertoires from the peripheral blood of 13 young patients with multiple sclerosis. The multiple sclerosis patients were children and adolescents between roughly 6 and 16 years of age. About this clonotype itself: What this receptor recognizes is not known. Base qualities are missing; no much larger clone stands one base away.

The source of this sequence is a girl aged 2 to 17 with multiple sclerosis. Sample: blood. This sequence uses TRBV5-1 and TRBJ2-5; 8 central bases correspond to TRBD2. The CDR3 loop reads CASSWYSGEETQYF. The nucleotides read TGCGCCAGCAGCTGGTATAGCGGGGAAGAGACCCAGTACTTC. Joined to the reference TRBV5-1 and TRBJ2-5 proteins, this CDR3 gives the full variable domain: KAGVTQTPRYLIKTRGQQVTLSCSPISGHRSVSWYQQTPGQGLQFLFEYFSETQRNKGNFPGRFSGRQFSNSRSEMNVSTLELGDSALYLCASSWYSGEETQYFGPGTRLLVL.